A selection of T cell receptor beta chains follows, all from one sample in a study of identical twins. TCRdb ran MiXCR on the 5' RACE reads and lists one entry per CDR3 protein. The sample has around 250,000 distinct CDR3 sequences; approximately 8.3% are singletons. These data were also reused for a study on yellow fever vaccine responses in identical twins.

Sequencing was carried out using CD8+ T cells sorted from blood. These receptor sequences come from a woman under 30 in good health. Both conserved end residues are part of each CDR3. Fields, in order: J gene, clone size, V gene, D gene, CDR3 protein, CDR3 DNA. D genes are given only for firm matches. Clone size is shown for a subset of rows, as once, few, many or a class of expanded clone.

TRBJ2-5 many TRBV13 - CASSLGDGETQYF TGTGCCAGCAGCCTAGGGGATGGGGAGACCCAGTACTTC
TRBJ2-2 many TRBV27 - CASSRGSGTGELFF TGTGCCAGCAGCCGGGGCTCCGGCACCGGGGAGCTGTTTTTT
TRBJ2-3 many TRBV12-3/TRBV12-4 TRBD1 CASSERTGLTDTQYF TGTGCCAGCAGTGAAAGGACAGGGCTCACAGATACGCAGTATTTT
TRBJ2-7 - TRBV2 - CATRVREQYF TGTGCCACGCGGGTGCGGGAGCAGTACTTC
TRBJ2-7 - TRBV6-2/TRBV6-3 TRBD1 CASSYLPGTGSYEQYF TGTGCCAGCAGTTACCTCCCCGGGACAGGGAGTTACGAGCAGTACTTC
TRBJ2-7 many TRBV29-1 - CSVQGGSYEQYF TGCAGCGTTCAGGGTGGATCGTACGAGCAGTACTTC
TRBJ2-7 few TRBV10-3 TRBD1 CAISEFTGTGNSYEQYF TGTGCCATCAGTGAATTCACCGGGACAGGGAACTCCTACGAGCAGTACTTC
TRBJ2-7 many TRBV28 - CASSPSPYEQYF TGTGCCAGCAGCCCTAGTCCTTACGAGCAGTACTTC
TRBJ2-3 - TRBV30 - CAWSAPPWRQSTDTQYF TGTGCCTGGAGTGCCCCTCCTTGGAGACAGAGCACAGATACGCAGTATTTT
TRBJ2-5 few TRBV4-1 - CASSPGPGLETQYF TGCGCCAGCAGCCCCGGACCGGGTCTGGAGACCCAGTACTTC
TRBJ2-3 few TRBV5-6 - CASSLGRGSDTQYF TGTGCCAGCAGCTTGGGCAGGGGATCAGATACGCAGTATTTT
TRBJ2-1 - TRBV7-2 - CASSLVPRDDSYNEQFF TGTGCCAGCAGCTTAGTCCCTAGGGATGATTCCTACAATGAGCAGTTCTTC
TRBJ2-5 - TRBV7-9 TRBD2 CASSPWGGETQYF TGTGCCAGCAGCCCCTGGGGGGGGGAGACCCAGTACTTC
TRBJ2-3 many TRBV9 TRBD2 CASSPKSGGAADTQYF TGTGCCAGCAGCCCTAAATCCGGGGGGGCGGCAGATACGCAGTATTTT
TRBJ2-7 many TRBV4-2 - CASSQEVSQSNEQYF TGTGCCAGCAGCCAAGAGGTCTCCCAATCCAACGAGCAGTACTTC
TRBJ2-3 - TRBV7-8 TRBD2 CASKRTSGGFSSTDTQYF TGTGCCAGCAAGAGGACTAGCGGGGGGTTTTCTAGCACAGATACGCAGTATTTT
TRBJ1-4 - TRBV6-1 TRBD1 CASSGQGADEKLFF TGTGCCAGCAGCGGACAGGGGGCCGATGAAAAACTGTTTTTT
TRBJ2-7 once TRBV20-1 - CSARDPRASYEQYF TGCAGTGCTAGAGATCCACGGGCATCCTACGAGCAGTACTTC
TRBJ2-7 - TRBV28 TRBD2 CASSRRELDEQYF TGTGCCAGCAGTCGGCGGGAGTTAGACGAGCAGTACTTC
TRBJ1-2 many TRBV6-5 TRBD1 CASSYSETGVGGYTF TGTGCCAGCAGTTACTCGGAGACAGGGGTGGGAGGCTACACCTTC
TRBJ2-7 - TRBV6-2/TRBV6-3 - CASSYPVSGVYEQYF TGTGCCAGCAGTTACCCGGTGTCTGGGGTCTACGAGCAGTACTTC
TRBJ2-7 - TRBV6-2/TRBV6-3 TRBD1 CASSYPRTGPYSYEQYF TGTGCCAGCAGTTACCCGCGGACAGGGCCCTACTCCTACGAGCAGTACTTC
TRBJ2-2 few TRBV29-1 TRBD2 CSVVASGGADTGELFF TGCAGCGTTGTGGCTAGCGGGGGGGCCGACACCGGGGAGCTGTTTTTT
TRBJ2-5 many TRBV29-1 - CSAEAGGKTQYF TGCAGCGCCGAAGCAGGGGGGAAGACCCAGTACTTC
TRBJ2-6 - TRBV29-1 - CSVDSRAEAGANVLTF TGCAGCGTTGACTCCAGGGCTGAGGCTGGGGCCAACGTCCTGACTTTC
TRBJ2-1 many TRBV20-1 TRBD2 CSARSIGLAGHNEQFF TGCAGTGCTAGAAGTATTGGGCTAGCGGGGCACAATGAGCAGTTCTTC
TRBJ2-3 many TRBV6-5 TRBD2 CASSYSGGGGTDTQYF TGTGCCAGCAGTTACTCGGGCGGGGGAGGCACAGATACGCAGTATTTT
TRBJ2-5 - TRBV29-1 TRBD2 CSVAGLAGGQETQYF TGCAGCGTTGCCGGACTAGCGGGAGGGCAAGAGACCCAGTACTTC
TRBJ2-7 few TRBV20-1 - CSAWALSYEQYF TGCAGTGCTTGGGCCCTTTCCTACGAGCAGTACTTC
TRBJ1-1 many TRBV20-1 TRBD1 CSAFRQGLNTEAFF TGCAGTGCTTTTCGACAGGGGCTGAACACTGAAGCTTTCTTT
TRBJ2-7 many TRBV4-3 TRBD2 CASSQGTSGRRDEQYF TGCGCCAGCAGCCAAGGGACTAGCGGGAGACGGGACGAGCAGTACTTC
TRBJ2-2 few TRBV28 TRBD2 CASRGPGLAQNTGELFF TGTGCCAGCAGGGGCCCCGGACTAGCCCAGAACACCGGGGAGCTGTTTTTT
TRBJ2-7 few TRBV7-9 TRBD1 CASSLARQGPDYEQYF TGTGCCAGCAGCTTAGCCCGACAGGGACCCGACTACGAGCAGTACTTC
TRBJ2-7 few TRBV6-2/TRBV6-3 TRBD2 CASSYSELAGVYEQYF TGTGCCAGCAGTTACTCGGAGCTAGCGGGAGTCTACGAGCAGTACTTC
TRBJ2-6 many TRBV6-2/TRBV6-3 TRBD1 CASSGQGGANVLTF TGTGCCAGCAGTGGACAGGGTGGGGCCAACGTCCTGACTTTC
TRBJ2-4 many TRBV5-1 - CASSWTETIAKNIQYF TGCGCCAGCAGCTGGACAGAGACTATAGCCAAAAACATTCAGTACTTC
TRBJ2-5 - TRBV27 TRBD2 CASSLRGEQETQYF TGTGCCAGCAGCCTACGGGGGGAGCAAGAGACCCAGTACTTC
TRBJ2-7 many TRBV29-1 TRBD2 CSVAGLAGGTPYEQYF TGCAGCGTTGCGGGACTAGCGGGAGGCACACCCTACGAGCAGTACTTC
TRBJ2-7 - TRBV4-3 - CASSHIPGPRTYEQYF TGCGCCAGCAGCCATATACCGGGCCCCCGAACCTACGAGCAGTACTTC
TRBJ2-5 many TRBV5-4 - CASSSWTDQETQYF TGTGCCAGCAGCTCATGGACGGATCAAGAGACCCAGTACTTC
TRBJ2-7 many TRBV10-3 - CAISDRESYEQYF TGTGCCATCAGTGACAGGGAGTCCTACGAGCAGTACTTC
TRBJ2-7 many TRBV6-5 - CASSWAGTYEQYF TGTGCCAGCAGTTGGGCGGGAACCTACGAGCAGTACTTC
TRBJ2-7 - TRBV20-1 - CSAREYEQYF TGCAGTGCTAGAGAGTACGAGCAGTACTTC
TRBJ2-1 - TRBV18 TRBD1 CASSPPVRDSYYNEQFF TGTGCCAGCTCACCACCAGTCCGGGACAGCTACTACAATGAGCAGTTCTTC
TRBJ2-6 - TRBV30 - CAWSVRAGANVLTF TGTGCCTGGAGTGTAAGGGCTGGGGCCAACGTCCTGACTTTC